This T cell receptor beta chain was identified during a study of blood T cell repertoires in COVID-19. Study-wide background: PBMCs, B-cell-depleted T cells, or T cells provided the cDNA or gDNA that made up the material.

Germline V gene data show CDR1 as LNHDA and CDR2 as SQIVND (reference sequence). There are 17 residues in the CDR3. Unmatched junction bases numbered 9, after V lost 2 bases and J lost 0 bases. Here immunoSEQ multiplex PCR was the method, and the copy in TCRdb shows in-frame clones only, minus some. The table includes about 150,000 clones, 70% to 85% detected once. Seattle researchers signed up patients amid active infection and tracked them longitudinally. The specimen was peripheral blood. The genes are TRBV19 and TRBJ1-2; 7 bases line up with TRBD1. The TCR comes from a man aged 55 to 70 with COVID-19, enrolled during active disease. The CDR3 bases are TGTGCCAGTAGTATATTGGGGGACAGCGTGGCTAACTATGGCTACACCTTC. This codes for CASSILGDSVANYGYTF.